The TCR beta chain under discussion was sequenced for a study of shared clonotypes between healthy human individuals. Looking at the study overall: Researchers drew samples from two women and a few men aged 18 to 49. Every donor yielded three CD4 naive, three CD4 memory, two CD8 naive and one CD8 memory plate. Findings and limits, study-wide: Some naive CD4 clonotypes, roughly 5%, turned up in common across several donors.

Cells designated naive CD8 were CD45RO-negative and were positively selected for CCR7, with terminally differentiated effector memory CD45RA+ cells excluded. Only in-frame clones appear in the TCRdb table, and some are missing; sequencing was by immunoSEQ multiplex PCR. The sample comprises around 2,000,000 clones, less than 95% of which are singletons, and 1% to 1.5% rests with the top ten. Germline CDR1 is SGDLS and CDR2 is YYNGEE. The ends were cut back, 8 bases at V and 1 base at J, with 6 bases in the middle. This CDR3 is 12 amino acids long. Regarding this clone: Its antigen is not identified. The identical CDR3 is also encoded by other nucleotide sequences in the sample.

The receptor's source is a young man in good health. The chain uses TRBV9 and TRBJ2-2; D is unclear. Sequencing was carried out using naive CD8+ T cells sorted from blood. CDR3 bases: TGTGCCAGTTCCGGGAACACCGGGGAGCTGTTTTTT. Translating it yields CASSGNTGELFF.